A selection of T cell receptor beta chains follows, all from one sample in a study of blood T cell repertoires in COVID-19. Assay used: immunoSEQ multiplex PCR; TCRdb lists only in-frame clones, some missing. The sample consists of about 36,000 clones, 80% to 90% of them appearing once. Sequencing was done on a sample of peripheral blood. All receptors come from a human donor in a cohort sampled during active or convalescent COVID-19. The donor label of this sample is uncertain. Each CDR3 is given with its conserved first and last residue.

v_call,cdr3_aa
TRBV7-9,CASSPEQGRSYGYTF
TRBV15,CATSRALVGTDTQYF
TRBV2,CASSRTSGSYNEQFF
TRBV6-1,CASSVGTSGMDTGELFF
TRBV7-2,CASSPGTSRETQYF
TRBV2,CASRAYSNQPQHF
TRBV2,CASKETEANTGELFF
TRBV5-1,CASSIESNYGYTF
TRBV4-3,CASSQLRQSNTEAFF
TRBV10-3,CAISESTRVGQFF
TRBV4-1,CASSQDRETGVLYGYTF
TRBV9,CASSVRGGEQYF
TRBV5-1,CASSLRGGPYNEQFF
TRBV5-6,CASSSGFGNTIYF
TRBV5-5,CASSYSPRDYEQYF
TRBV19,CASSGGTSGRPYNEQFF
TRBV7-2,CASSFGRDEQYF
TRBV11-2,CASSLGGQGNEKLFF
TRBV5-5,CASSLKRLSHYEQYF
TRBV3-1/TRBV3-2,CASTLEGIGIETQYF
TRBV7-9,CASRPPREGGGKNIQYF
TRBV7-9,CASSLGGRPYEQYF
TRBV6-5,CASSPGKGLTQPQHF
TRBV7-9,CASRSTGTEAFF
TRBV7-8,CASSVDRGSDEQFF
TRBV5-6,CASSPRTPAPFGYTF